The clone carrying this T cell receptor beta chain was detected many times. No antigen is known for it. These data are taken from a study of blood T cells in healthy people across ages. With a J-beta primer mix and a sample-barcoded 5' primer, a second PCR ran 7 to 11 cycles. Sequencing yielded, for each sample, at least 3 million paired-end reads carrying CDR3. TCRdb used MiXCR to reprocess the 5' RACE reads, holding one entry per CDR3 protein. This sample has over 600,000 distinct CDR3 sequences, with around 20% found just once. Donors each provided 7.5 to 10 milliliters of peripheral blood. Isolation yielded PBMCs, at least 7 million per sample, in every case. Study outcomes and limitations: Estimates of total diversity, which came from one million sequenced T cells, were considered to be underestimates.

The TCR comes from a man in his sixties or seventies in good health. Material for sequencing was blood.

As DNA, the CDR3 is TGTGCCAGCAGCTTGGACAGGGACAATGAGCAGTTCTTC. Translation gives CASSLDRDNEQFF. The V and J genes are TRBV11-2 and TRBJ2-1; 8 nucleotides match TRBD1. The CDR3 is 13 residues long. J lost 5 bases, V lost 3 bases, and 0 bases had no gene match. Looked up from germline, CDR1 is SGHAT and CDR2 is FQNNGV.